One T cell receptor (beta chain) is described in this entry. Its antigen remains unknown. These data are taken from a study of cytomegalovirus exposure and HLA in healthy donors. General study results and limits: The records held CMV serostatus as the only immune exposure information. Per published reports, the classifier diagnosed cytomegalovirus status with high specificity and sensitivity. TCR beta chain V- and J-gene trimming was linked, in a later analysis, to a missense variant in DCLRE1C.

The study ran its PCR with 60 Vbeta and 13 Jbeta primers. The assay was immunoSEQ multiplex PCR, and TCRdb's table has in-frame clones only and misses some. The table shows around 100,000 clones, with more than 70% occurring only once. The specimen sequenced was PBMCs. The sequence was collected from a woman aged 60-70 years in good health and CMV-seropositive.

CDR3 nucleotides: TGCGCCAGCAGCTTGGATGCGGGAGTGTGGGAGCAGTACTTC. It translates to CASSLDAGVWEQYF. The J gene is TRBJ2-7, the V gene TRBV5-1; 7 bases are shared with TRBD2. The CDR3 contains 14 residues. Germline V lookup: CDR1 SGHRS, CDR2 YFSETQ. The J segment lost 7 bases and the V segment lost 0 bases, leaving 7 bases of the junction unmatched.